This entry concerns a single T cell receptor (beta chain). The antigen remains undetermined. The junction does not match germline at one end; this may be a read error. This specimen comes from a study of cytomegalovirus exposure and HLA in healthy donors. Looking at the study overall: Early release data held roughly 90 million unique TCRs from HLA-typed donors.

60 Vbeta and 13 Jbeta primers were used in PCR. Original processing notes: The authors later counted 75 million to 90 million unique TCR beta chains, 9.5 million to 11 million of them shared. Using immunoSEQ multiplex PCR, the repertoire was profiled, and TCRdb retains in-frame clones only, with some absent. V and J calls plus clone size are reproduced from that table; the DNA served to infer D and trimming. The table has about 190,000 clones, roughly four fifths seen once. CDR1 SGHVS and CDR2 FQNEAQ come from the germline V gene. The CDR3 is made up of 12 amino acids. As for the donors, each was a healthy bone marrow donor. Study results and caveats: In a later analysis, V- and J-gene trimming of beta chains associated with a DCLRE1C missense variant, replicated independently.

The chain couples TRBV7-8 to TRBJ2-5; no firm D call. Input material: PBMCs. The receptor was isolated from a woman aged 25 to 39 in good health and CMV-seronegative. CDR3 protein: CASSLDQETQYF. The CDR3 DNA follows: TGTGCCAGCAGCTTAGACCAAGAGACTCAGTACTTC. The full variable domain, its missing parts supplied by reference TRBV7-8 and TRBJ2-5, is GAGVSQSPRYKVAKRGQDVALRCDPISGHVSLFWYQQALGQGPEFLTYFQNEAQLDKSGLPSDRFFAERPEGSVSTLKIQRTQQEDSAVYLCASSLDQETQYFGPGTRLLVL.